The T cell receptor beta chain described here comes from a study of molecular identifiers for immune sequencing clone quantification. Study-wide findings and caveats: The sizes of highly expanded clones could be underestimated when identical TCR molecules share a barcode.

Germline values: CDR1 LGHNA, CDR2 YSLEER. V lost 2 bases, J lost 3 bases, and 14 bases lay in between. CDR3 length equals 15 residues. At least ten counts were recorded for this clonotype. Its antigen is unidentified. In preparing bulk TCR libraries, previously described methods and listed TCR primers were used. TCRdb analysed the PCR reads with MiXCR anew, one entry per CDR3 protein. The top ten hold roughly 0.77% of the sample, which has 460,000 or so distinct CDR3 sequences, less than 30% seen once. The source is a human donor in good health. Some libraries in this study had Jurkat cell RNA spiked in. Sequencing was performed on naive CD8+ T cells from blood, with Jurkat cell RNA spiked in. The subset: FACS-sorted CD8+CD4-CCR7+CD45RA+ naive T cells. This chain links TRBV4-3 with TRBJ2-7; no definite D call. The chain's CDR3 is CASSQSADQFYEQYF. For the CDR3, the DNA is TGCGCCAGCAGCCAATCCGCAGATCAGTTCTACGAGCAGTACTTC.